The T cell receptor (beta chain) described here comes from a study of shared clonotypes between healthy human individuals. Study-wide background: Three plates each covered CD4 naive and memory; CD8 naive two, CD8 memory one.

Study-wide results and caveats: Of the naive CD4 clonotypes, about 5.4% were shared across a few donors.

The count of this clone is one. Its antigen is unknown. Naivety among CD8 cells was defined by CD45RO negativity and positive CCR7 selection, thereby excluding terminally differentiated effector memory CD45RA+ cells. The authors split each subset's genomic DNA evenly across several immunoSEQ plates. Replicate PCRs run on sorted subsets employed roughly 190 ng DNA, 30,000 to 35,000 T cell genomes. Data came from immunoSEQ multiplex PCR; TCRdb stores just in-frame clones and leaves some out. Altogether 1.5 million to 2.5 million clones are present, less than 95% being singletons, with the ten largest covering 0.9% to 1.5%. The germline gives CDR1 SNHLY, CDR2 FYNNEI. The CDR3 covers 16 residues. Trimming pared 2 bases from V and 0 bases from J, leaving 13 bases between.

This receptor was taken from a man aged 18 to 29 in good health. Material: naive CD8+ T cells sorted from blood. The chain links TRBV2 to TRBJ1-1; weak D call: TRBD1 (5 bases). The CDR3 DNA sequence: TGTGCCAGCAGTGAACCCCGGGCGGACATGAACACTGAAGCTTTCTTT. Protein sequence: CASSEPRADMNTEAFF.